Listed below are T cell receptor beta chains from one sample, sequenced in a study of blood T cells in healthy people across ages. TCRdb re-called the 5' RACE reads through MiXCR, storing one row per CDR3 protein. The sample shows 1.5 million to 1.9 million distinct CDR3 sequences, around 40% of them seen only once. The sequenced material came from blood. The receptor source for this set is a woman under 30 in good health. The CDR3 runs from the conserved cysteine through the conserved F or W. The D gene is left open where the match is weak. Clone size appears in some rows only: once, few, many, or a class for an expanded clone.

clone_size d_call j_call v_call cdr3_nt cdr3_aa
few NA TRBJ1-1 TRBV15 TGTGCCACCAGCAGGGGCAGGATGAACACTGAAGCTTTCTTT CATSRGRMNTEAFF
few TRBD1 TRBJ2-5 TRBV29-1 TGCAGCGTATCGGACAGGGGAGGAGAGACCCAGTACTTC CSVSDRGGETQYF
NA TRBD2 TRBJ2-5 TRBV3-1 TGTGCCAGCAGCCAAGTTCCGGGGGAGGGAAAGACCCAGTACTTC CASSQVPGEGKTQYF
many NA TRBJ1-2 TRBV27 TGTGCCAGCAGCGACGGCCCTTATGGCTACACCTTC CASSDGPYGYTF
few NA TRBJ2-3 TRBV20-1 TGCAGTGCTAGAGATTCCAGGAGAGGTCCAGATACGCAGTATTTT CSARDSRRGPDTQYF
NA NA TRBJ2-2 TRBV4-3 TGCGCCAGCAGCCAAGCTAGCGCTTCGAACACCGGGGAGCTGTTTTTT CASSQASASNTGELFF
NA NA TRBJ1-1 TRBV27 TGTGCCAGCAGTTTCGGTAGACGGAACACTGAAGCTTTCTTT CASSFGRRNTEAFF
few TRBD1 TRBJ2-7 TRBV10-3 TGTGCCATCAGTGAGTTGAAACAGGGGCGCTCCTACAATGAGCAGTACTTC CAISELKQGRSYNEQYF
NA NA TRBJ2-1 TRBV28 TGTGCCAGCAGTTTGGCCCGGCCAGGATACAATGAGCAGTTCTTC CASSLARPGYNEQFF
NA NA TRBJ2-3 TRBV7-9 TGTGCCAGCAGCTTAGCACCACTCACAGATACGCAGTATTTT CASSLAPLTDTQYF
NA NA TRBJ2-7 TRBV29-1 TGCAGCGTTGAAGATATGTACGAGCAGTACTTC CSVEDMYEQYF
NA TRBD2 TRBJ2-3 TRBV20-1 TGCAGTGCTAGAGCACCGGGACTAGACACAGATACGCAGTATTTT CSARAPGLDTDTQYF
NA NA TRBJ2-1 TRBV6-5 TGTGCCAGCAGTTACAGGGCGGGACGCTCCTACAATGAGCAGTTCTTC CASSYRAGRSYNEQFF
NA NA TRBJ2-5 TRBV25-1 TGTGCCAGCAGTGGGGTAACACGAGAGACCCAGTACTTC CASSGVTRETQYF
many NA TRBJ2-7 TRBV12-3/TRBV12-4 TGTGCCAGCAGTTTGTCCATCTACGAGCAGTACTTC CASSLSIYEQYF
NA TRBD1 TRBJ1-1 TRBV5-4 TGTGCCAGCAGCTCGGACAGGCAAATGAACACTGAAGCTTTCTTT CASSSDRQMNTEAFF
NA TRBD2 TRBJ2-7 TRBV20-1 TGCAGTGCTAGAGGTGGAAGCGGGAGGGCCCCCCACAATGAGCAGTACTTC CSARGGSGRAPHNEQYF
NA TRBD2 TRBJ2-2 TRBV6-1 TGTGCCACATCCCTAGCGGGGGGTACCGGGGAGCTGTTTTTT CATSLAGGTGELFF
NA TRBD1 TRBJ2-7 TRBV27 TGTGCCACCGGGACAGGGGCCTCCTACGAGCAGTACTTC CATGTGASYEQYF
few TRBD2 TRBJ2-3 TRBV10-3 TGTGCCATCAGGGGTAGCGGGTTGGTAGATACGCAGTATTTT CAIRGSGLVDTQYF
NA NA TRBJ2-5 TRBV5-5 TGTGCCAGCAGCTTGCAGGGTCACAATGAGCAGTACTTC CASSLQGHNEQYF